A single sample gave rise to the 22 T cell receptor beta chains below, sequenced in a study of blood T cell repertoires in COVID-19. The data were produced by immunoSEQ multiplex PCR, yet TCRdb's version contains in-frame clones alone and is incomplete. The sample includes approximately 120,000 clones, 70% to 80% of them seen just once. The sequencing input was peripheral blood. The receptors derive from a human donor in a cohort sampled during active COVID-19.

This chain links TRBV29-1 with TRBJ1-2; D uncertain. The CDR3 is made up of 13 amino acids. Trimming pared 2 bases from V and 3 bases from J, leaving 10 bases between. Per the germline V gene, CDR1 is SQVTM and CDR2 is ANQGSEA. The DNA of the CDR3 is TGCAGCGTTGAAAAGAGGGCAGACTATGGCTACACCTTC. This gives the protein CSVEKRADYGYTF.

CDR3 in amino acids: CASSIRTASGNTIYF. DNA for the CDR3: TGTGCCAGTAGTATTCGGACAGCCTCTGGAAACACCATATATTTT. The chain couples TRBV19 to TRBJ1-3; tentatively, D is TRBD1 (6 bases). The CDR3 covers 15 residues. The germline V gene encodes CDR1 LNHDA and CDR2 SQIVND (reference sequence). Trimming pared 3 bases from V and 0 bases from J, leaving 9 bases between.

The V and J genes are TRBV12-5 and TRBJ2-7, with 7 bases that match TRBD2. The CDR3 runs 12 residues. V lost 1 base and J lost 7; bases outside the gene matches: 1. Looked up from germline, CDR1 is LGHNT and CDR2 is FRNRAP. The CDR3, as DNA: TGTGCTAGTGGTTTGGAGCGGGGAGAGCAGTACTTC. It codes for CASGLERGEQYF.

CDR3 DNA: TGTGCCTGGCGGGGGGCCTACTACGAGCAGTACTTC. It translates to CAWRGAYYEQYF. The J gene is TRBJ2-7, the V gene TRBV30; D is possibly TRBD2 (7 bases). The CDR3 is 12 amino acids. The germline V gene has CDR1 GTSNPN and CDR2 SVGIG (reference sequence). V shed 5 bases and J shed 3 bases, with 11 bases lying between them.

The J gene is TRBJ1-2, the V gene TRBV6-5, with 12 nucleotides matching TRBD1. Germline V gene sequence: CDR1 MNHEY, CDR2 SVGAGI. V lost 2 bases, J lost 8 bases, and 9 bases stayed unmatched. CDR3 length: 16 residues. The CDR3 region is CASSYRDRGLGEGYTF. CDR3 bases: TGTGCCAGCAGTTACAGGGACAGGGGGCTAGGCGAAGGCTACACCTTC.

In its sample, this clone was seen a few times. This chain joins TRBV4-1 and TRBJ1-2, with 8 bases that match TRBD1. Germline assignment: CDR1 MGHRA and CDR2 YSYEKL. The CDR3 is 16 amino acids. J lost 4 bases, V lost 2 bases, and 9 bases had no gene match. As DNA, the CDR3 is TGCGCCAGCAGCCAACCCCGGACAGGGAAAGGCTATGGCTACACCTTC. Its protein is CASSQPRTGKGYGYTF.

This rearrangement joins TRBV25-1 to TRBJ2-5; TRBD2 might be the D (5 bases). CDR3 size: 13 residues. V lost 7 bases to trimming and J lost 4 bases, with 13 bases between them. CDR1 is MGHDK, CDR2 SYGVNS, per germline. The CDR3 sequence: CASILDGGETQYF. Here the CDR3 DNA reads TGTGCCAGCATCCTCGACGGAGGAGAGACCCAGTACTTC.

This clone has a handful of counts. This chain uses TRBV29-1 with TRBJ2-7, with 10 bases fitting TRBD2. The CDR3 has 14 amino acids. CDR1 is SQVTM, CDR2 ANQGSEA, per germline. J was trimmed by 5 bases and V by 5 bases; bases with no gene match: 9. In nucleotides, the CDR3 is TGCAGCGTTAAGAAGCTAGCGGGGGTCCACGAGCAGTACTTC. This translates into CSVKKLAGVHEQYF.

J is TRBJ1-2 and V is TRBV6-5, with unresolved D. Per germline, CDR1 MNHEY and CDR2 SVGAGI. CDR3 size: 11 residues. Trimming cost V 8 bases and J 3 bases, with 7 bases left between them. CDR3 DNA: TGTGCCAGCGGGGAGTACTATGGCTACACCTTC. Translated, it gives CASGEYYGYTF.

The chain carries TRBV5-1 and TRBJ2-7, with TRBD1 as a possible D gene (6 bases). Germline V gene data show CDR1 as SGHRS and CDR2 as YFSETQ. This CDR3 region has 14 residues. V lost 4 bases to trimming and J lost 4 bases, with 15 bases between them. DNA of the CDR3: TGCGCCAGCAGCCTGGCTCCAGGGGATTACGAGCAGTACTTC. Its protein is CASSLAPGDYEQYF.

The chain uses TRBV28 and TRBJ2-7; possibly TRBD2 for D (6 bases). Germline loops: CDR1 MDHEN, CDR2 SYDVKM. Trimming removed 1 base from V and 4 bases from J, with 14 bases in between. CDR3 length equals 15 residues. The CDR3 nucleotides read TGTGCCAGCAGTTTATTTGCCAGGAGGGAATACGAGCAGTACTTC. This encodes CASSLFARREYEQYF.

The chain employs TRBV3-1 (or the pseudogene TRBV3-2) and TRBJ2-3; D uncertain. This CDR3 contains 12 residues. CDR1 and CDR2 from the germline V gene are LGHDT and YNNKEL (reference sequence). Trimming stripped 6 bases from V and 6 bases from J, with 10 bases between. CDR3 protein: CASSPAGDTQYF. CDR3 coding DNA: TGTGCCAGCAGTCCCGCCGGGGATACGCAGTATTTT.

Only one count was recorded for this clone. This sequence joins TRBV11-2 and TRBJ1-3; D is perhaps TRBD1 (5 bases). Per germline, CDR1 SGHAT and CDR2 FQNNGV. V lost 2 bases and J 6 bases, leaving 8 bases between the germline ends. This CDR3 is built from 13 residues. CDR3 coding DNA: TGTGCCAGCAGCTTACAGGGTGCAAACACCATATATTTT. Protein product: CASSLQGANTIYF. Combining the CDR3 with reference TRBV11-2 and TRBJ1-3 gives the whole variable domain EAGVAQSPRYKIIEKRQSVAFWCNPISGHATLYWYQQILGQGPKLLIQFQNNGVVDDSQLPKDRFSAERLKGVDSTLKIQPAKLEDSAVYLCASSLQGANTIYFGEGSWLTVV.

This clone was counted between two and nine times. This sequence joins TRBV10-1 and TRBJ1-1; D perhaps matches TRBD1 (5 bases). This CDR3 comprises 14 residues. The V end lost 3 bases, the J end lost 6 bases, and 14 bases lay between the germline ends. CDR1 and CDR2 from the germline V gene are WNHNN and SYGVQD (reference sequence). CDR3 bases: TGCGCCAGCAGTGAAGGGGTGTTGGGCGCTGAAGCTTTCTTT. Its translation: CASSEGVLGAEAFF.

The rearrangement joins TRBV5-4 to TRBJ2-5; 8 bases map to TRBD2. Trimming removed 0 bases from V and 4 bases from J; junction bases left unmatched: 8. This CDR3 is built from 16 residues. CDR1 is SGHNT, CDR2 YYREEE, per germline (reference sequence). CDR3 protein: CASSLVGAGGRETQYF. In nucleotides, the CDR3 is TGTGCCAGCAGCTTGGTTGGGGCGGGGGGTCGAGAGACCCAGTACTTC. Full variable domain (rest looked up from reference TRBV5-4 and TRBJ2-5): ETGVTQSPTHLIKTRGQQVTLRCSSQSGHNTVSWYQQALGQGPQFIFQYYREEENGRGNFPPRFSGLQFPNYSSELNVNALELDDSALYLCASSLVGAGGRETQYFGPGTRLLVL.

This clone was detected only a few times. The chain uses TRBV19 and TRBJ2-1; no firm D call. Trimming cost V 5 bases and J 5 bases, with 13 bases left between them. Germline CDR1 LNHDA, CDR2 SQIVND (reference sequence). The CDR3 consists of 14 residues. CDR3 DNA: TGTGCCAGTAGTTTTGTGGGCCTACACAATGAGCAGTTCTTC. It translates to CASSFVGLHNEQFF.

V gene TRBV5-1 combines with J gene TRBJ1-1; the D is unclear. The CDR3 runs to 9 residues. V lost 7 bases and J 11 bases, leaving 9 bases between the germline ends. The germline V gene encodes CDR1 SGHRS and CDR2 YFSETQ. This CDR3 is CASWREAFF. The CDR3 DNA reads TGCGCCAGCTGGAGGGAGGCTTTCTTT.

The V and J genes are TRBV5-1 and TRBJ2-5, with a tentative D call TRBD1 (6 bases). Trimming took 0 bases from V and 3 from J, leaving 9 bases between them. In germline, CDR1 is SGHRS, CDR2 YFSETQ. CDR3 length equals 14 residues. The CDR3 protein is CASSLVAGEETQYF. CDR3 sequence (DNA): TGCGCCAGCAGCTTGGTTGCAGGGGAAGAGACCCAGTACTTC.

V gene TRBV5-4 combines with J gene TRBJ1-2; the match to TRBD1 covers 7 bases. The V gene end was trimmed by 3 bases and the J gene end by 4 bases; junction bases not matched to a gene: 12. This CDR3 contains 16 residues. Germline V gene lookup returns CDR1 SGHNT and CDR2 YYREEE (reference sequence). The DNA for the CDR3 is TGTGCCAGCAGCTCTGGGACAGTACCTGAGGGCTATGGCTACACCTTC. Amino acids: CASSSGTVPEGYGYTF.

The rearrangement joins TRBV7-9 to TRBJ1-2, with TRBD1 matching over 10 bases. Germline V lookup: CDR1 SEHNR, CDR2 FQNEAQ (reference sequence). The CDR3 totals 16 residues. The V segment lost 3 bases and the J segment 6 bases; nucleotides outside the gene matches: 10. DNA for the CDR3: TGTGCCAGCAGCTTTGGACAGGGGGATAGTAAGAATGGCTACACCTTC. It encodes CASSFGQGDSKNGYTF.

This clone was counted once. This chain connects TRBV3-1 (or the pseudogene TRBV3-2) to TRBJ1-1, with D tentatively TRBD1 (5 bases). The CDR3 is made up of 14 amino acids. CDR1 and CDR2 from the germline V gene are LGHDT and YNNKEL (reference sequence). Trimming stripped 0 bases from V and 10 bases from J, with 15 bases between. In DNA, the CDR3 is TGTGCCAGCAGCCAAGAAGTCGACAGTGTTGCAGCTTTCTTT. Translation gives CASSQEVDSVAAFF.

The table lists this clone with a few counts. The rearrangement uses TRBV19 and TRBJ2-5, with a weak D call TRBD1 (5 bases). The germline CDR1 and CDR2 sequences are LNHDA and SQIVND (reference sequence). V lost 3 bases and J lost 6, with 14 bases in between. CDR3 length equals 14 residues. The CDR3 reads CASSISQGTKTQYF. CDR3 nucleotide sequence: TGTGCCAGTAGTATTTCTCAGGGAACAAAGACCCAGTACTTC.